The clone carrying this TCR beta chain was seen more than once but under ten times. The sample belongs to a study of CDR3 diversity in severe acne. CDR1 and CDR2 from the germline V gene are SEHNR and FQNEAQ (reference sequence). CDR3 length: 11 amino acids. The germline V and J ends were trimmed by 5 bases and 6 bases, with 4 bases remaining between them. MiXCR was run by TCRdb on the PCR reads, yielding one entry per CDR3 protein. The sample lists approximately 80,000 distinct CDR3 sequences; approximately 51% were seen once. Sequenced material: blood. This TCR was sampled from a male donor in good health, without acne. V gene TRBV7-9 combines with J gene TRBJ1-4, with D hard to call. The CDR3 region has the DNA TGTGCCAGCAGCACGTATGAAAAACTGTTTTTT. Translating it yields CASSTYEKLFF.